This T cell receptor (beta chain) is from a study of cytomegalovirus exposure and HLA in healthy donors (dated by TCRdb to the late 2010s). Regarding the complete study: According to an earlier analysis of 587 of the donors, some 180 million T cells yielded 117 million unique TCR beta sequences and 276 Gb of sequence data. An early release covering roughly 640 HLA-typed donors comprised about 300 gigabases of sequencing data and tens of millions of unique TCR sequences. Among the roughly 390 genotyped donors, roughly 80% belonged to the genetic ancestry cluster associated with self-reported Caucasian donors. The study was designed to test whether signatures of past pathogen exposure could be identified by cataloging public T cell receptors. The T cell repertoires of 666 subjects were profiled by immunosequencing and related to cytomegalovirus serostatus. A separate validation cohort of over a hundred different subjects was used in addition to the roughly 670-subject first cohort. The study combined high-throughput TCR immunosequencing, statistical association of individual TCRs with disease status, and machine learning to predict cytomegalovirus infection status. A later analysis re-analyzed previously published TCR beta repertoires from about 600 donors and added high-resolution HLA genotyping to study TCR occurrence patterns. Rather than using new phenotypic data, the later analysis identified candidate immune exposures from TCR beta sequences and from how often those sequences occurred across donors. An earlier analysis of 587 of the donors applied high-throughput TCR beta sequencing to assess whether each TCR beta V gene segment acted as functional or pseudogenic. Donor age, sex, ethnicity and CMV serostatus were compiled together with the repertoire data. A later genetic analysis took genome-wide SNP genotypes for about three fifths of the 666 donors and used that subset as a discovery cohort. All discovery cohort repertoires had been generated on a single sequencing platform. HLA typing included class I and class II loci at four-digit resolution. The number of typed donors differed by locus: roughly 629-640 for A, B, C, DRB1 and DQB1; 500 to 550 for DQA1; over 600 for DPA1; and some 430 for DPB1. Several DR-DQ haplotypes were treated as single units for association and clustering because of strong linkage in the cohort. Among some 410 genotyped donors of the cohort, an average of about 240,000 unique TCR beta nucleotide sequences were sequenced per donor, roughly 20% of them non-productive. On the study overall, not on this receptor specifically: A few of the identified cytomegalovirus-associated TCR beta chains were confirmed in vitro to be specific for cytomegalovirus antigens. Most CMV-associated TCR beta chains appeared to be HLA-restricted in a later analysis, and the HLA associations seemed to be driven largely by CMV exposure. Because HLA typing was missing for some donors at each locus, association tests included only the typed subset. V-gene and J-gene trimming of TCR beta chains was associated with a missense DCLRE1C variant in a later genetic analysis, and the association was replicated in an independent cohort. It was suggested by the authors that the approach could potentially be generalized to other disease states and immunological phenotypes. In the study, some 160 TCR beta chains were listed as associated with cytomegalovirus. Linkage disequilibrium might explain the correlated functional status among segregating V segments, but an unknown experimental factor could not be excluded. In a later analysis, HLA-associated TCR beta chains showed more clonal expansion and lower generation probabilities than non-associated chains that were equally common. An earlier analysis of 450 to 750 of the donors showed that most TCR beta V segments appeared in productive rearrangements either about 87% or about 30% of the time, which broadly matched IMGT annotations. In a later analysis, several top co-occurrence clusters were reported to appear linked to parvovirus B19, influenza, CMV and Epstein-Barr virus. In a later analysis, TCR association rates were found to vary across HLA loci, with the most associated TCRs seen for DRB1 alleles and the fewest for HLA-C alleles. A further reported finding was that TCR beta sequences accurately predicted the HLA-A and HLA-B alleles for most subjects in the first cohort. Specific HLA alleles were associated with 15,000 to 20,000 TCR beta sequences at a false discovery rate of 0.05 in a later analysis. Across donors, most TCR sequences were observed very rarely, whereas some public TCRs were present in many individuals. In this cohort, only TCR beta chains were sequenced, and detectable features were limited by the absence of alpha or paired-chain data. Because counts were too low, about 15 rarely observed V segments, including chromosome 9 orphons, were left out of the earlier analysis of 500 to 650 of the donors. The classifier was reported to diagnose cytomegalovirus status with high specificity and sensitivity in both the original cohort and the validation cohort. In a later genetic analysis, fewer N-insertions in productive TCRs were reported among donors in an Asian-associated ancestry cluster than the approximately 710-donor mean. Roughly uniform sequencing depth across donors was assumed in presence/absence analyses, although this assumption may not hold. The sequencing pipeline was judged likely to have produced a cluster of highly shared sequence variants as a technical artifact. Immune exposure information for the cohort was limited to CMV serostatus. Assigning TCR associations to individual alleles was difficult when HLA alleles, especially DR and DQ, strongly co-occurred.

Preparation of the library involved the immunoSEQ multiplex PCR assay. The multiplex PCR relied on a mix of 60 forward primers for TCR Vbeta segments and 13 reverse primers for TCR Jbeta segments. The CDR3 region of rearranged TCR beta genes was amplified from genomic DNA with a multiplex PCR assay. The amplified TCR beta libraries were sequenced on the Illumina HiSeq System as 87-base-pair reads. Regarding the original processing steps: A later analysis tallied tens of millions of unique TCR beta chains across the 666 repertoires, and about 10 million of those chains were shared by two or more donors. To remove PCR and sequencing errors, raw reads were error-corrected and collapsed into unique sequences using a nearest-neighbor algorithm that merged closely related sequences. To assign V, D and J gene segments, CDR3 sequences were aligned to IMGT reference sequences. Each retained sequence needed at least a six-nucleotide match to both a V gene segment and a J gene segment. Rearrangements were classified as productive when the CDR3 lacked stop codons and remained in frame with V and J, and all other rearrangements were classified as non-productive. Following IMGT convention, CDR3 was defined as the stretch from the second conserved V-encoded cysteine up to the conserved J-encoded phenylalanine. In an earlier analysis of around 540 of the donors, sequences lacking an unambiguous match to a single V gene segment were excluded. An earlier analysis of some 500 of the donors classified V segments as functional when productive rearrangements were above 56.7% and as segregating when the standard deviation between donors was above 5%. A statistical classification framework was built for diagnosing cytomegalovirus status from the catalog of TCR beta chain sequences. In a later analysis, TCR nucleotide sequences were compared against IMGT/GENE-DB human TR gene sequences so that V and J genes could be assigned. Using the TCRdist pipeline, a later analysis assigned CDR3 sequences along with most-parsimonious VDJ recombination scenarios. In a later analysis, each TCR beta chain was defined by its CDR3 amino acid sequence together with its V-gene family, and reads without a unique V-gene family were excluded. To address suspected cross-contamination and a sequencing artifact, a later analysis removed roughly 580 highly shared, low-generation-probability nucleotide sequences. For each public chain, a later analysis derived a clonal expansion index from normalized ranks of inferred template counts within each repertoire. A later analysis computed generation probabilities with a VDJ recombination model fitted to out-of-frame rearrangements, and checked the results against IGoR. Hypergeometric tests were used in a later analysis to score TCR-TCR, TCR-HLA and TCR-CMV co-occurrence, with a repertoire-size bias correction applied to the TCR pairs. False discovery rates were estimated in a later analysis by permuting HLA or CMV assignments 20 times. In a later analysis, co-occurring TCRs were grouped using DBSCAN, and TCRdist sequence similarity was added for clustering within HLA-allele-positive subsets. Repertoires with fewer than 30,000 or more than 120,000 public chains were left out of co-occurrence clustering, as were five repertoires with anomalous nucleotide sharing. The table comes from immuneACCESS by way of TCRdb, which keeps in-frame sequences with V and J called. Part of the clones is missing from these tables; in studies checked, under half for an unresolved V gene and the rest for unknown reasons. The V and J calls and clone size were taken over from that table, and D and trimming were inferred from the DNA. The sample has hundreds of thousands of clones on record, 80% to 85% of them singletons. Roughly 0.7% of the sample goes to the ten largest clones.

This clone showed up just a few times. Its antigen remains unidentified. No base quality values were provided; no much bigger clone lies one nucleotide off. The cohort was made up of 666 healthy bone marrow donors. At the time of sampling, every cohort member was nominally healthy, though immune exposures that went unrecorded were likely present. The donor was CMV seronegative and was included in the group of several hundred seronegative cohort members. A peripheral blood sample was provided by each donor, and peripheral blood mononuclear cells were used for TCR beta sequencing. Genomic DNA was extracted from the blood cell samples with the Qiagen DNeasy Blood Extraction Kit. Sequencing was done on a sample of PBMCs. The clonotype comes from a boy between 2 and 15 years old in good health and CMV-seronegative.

The CDR3 is CASSASRYEQYF. The DNA sequence is given as TGTGCCAGCAGCGCCTCGCGCTACGAGCAGTACTTC. The chain is encoded by TRBV6-5 joined to TRBJ2-7, with no reliable assignment of the D segment. In the germline V gene, CDR1 corresponds to MNHEY and CDR2 to SVGAGI. From cysteine to phenylalanine, the CDR3 is 12 amino acids long. Only the CDR3 DNA is retained, 36 bases long and in frame from the first base. At the junction V is shortened by 6 bases and J by 3 bases, with 9 bases in between.